A single TCR beta chain is shown here with its context. The entry originates in a study of blood T cell repertoires in COVID-19. Background on the study: Sites across the United States, Italy and Spain contributed samples from acute and convalescent COVID-19. PBMCs, B-cell-depleted T cells, or T cells were the source of the cDNA or gDNA that made up the material.

Source study methods: It was from reference gene primer amplification that nucleated cell counts were estimated. Method: immunoSEQ multiplex PCR; TCRdb's copy keeps in-frame clones and lacks some. V and J calls and clone size come straight from that table; D and trimming were deduced from the DNA. The table lists some 100,000 clones, 88% of them singletons, with around 6.9% in the top ten. This CDR3 has 14 amino acids. Trimming took 5 bases from V and 4 from J; bases not matched to a gene: 3. Germline V CDR1 and CDR2: SNHLY, FYNNEI. The sequenced material came from peripheral blood. V is TRBV2 and J is TRBJ1-5; 9 nucleotides line up with TRBD1. The receptor's source is a woman aged 55 to 70 with acute or convalescent COVID-19. The CDR3 DNA follows: TGTGCCAGCAGTCTTGACAGGGGGAATCAGCCCCAGCATTTT. This codes for CASSLDRGNQPQHF. The full variable domain, with the rest looked up from reference TRBV2 and TRBJ1-5, is EPEVTQTPSHQVTQMGQEVILRCVPISNHLYFYWYRQILGQKVEFLVSFYNNEISEKSEIFDDQFSVERPDGSNFTLKIRSTKLEDSAMYFCASSLDRGNQPQHFGDGTRLSIL.